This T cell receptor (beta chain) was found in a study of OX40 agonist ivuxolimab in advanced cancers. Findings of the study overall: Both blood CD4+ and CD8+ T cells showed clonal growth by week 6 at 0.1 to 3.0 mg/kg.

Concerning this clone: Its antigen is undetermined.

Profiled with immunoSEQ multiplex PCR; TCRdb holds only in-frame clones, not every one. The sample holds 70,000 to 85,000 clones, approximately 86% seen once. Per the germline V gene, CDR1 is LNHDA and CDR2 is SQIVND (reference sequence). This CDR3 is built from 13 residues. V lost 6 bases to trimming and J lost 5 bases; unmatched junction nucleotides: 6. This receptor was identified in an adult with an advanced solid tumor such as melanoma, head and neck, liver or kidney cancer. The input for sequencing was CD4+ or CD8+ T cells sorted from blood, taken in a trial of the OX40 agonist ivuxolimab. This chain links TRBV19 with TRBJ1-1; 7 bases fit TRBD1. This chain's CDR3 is CASRNRGPTEAFF. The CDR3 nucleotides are TGTGCCAGTAGGAACAGGGGACCTACTGAAGCTTTCTTT.